The subject of this entry is one T cell receptor (beta chain). Its antigen is still unknown. CDR1 DFQATT and CDR2 SNEGSKA come from the germline V gene (reference sequence). This CDR3 is 15 amino acids long. Unmatched junction bases numbered 7, after V lost 1 base and J lost 8 bases. TCRdb reanalysed the reads using MiXCR and keeps one entry per CDR3 protein. Of just over 450,000 distinct CDR3 sequences in the sample, under 45% were seen once. These data belong to a study of T cell repertoires in cytomegalovirus infection. Study at large: Matching HLA type and CMV infection were both indicated by public TCR beta signatures. The study, taken as a whole, reports: Cumulative public TCR beta family frequency identified carriers of CMV plus the relevant HLA.

The specimen comprised cultured PBMCs, sampled from culture after CMV antigen stimulation. The TCR originated in a human donor in good health (CMV status not recorded). Some clones in this sample may be carry-over from other donors' samples. The V call is TRBV20-1, the J call TRBJ2-1; 11 nucleotides agree with TRBD2. The CDR3 sequence: CSARGLAGRVDEQFF. The CDR3 coding sequence is TGCAGTGCTAGAGGACTAGCGGGAAGGGTCGATGAGCAGTTCTTC.